This is a list of T cell receptor beta chains from one sample in a study of blood T cell repertoires in COVID-19. This table comes from immunoSEQ multiplex PCR, and its TCRdb copy is limited to in-frame clones, with some not included. The data contain about 170,000 clones, 80% to 90% of them singletons. The material sequenced was PBMCs or T cells enriched from blood (not recorded which). The receptors stem from a man aged 50-59 years who had recovered from COVID-19. Each CDR3 is given with its conserved first and last residue. The D gene is left open where the match is weak. Size is stated for part of the rows, as once, few or many counts, or as a class when the clone is expanded.

clone size	V gene	J gene	D gene	CDR3 DNA	CDR3 protein
NA	TRBV5-1	TRBJ1-1	TRBD1	TGCGCCAGCAGCCCAGACAGGGAAGGAGACACTGAAGCTTTCTTT	CASSPDREGDTEAFF
NA	TRBV6-5	TRBJ1-1	NA	TGTGCCAGCAGTTACTCCTTCGAGGGGAACACTGAAGCTTTCTTT	CASSYSFEGNTEAFF
NA	TRBV5-4	TRBJ1-1	TRBD1	TGTGCCAGCAGATCTCGACAGGGCGTGACTGAAGCTTTCTTT	CASRSRQGVTEAFF
NA	TRBV11-1	TRBJ1-2	TRBD1	TGTGCCAGCAGCACCACCAGCCTCCGAGGGGGCCATGGCTACACCTTC	CASSTTSLRGGHGYTF
NA	TRBV13	TRBJ2-1	TRBD2	TGTGCCAGCAGCTTAGAAAATCTAGCGGGGGGCGGCAATGAGCAGTTCTTC	CASSLENLAGGGNEQFF
NA	TRBV12-3/TRBV12-4	TRBJ1-6	NA	TGTGCCAGCAGTTTGCGTAATTCACCCCTCCACTTT	CASSLRNSPLHF
NA	TRBV2	TRBJ2-2	NA	TGTGCCAGCACGACAGGACCCACCGGGGAGCTGTTTTTT	CASTTGPTGELFF
NA	TRBV27	TRBJ1-1	NA	TGTGCCAGCAGTTCACTTCTATCGGGGAGGTACACTGAAGCTTTCTTT	CASSSLLSGRYTEAFF
NA	TRBV28	TRBJ2-7	TRBD1	TGTGCCAGCAGACACAGGGGGCTTAAGACCTACGAGCAGTACTTC	CASRHRGLKTYEQYF
NA	TRBV9	TRBJ1-6	NA	TGTGCCAGCAGCGTAGACAGGGTGGATTCACCCCTCCACTTT	CASSVDRVDSPLHF
NA	TRBV6-4	TRBJ1-2	TRBD1	TGTGCCAGCAGGAGGGGGACAGGGGATGGCTACACCTTC	CASRRGTGDGYTF
NA	TRBV10-3	TRBJ1-1	NA	TGTGCCATCAGTGGGGTGACAGAGAACACTGAAGCTTTCTTT	CAISGVTENTEAFF
NA	TRBV5-4	TRBJ2-7	TRBD1	TGTGCCAGCAGCTTGGCCGTTGGGACAGGGGCCTACGAGCAGTACTTC	CASSLAVGTGAYEQYF
NA	TRBV9	TRBJ1-1	NA	TGTGCCAGCAGCCAAGCAGGGTTGAACACTGAAGCTTTCTTT	CASSQAGLNTEAFF
NA	TRBV18	TRBJ2-3	TRBD2	TGTGCCAGCTCAAAAAACGGCGGGAGCGGGGGCACAGATACGCAGTATTTT	CASSKNGGSGGTDTQYF
once	TRBV19	TRBJ2-3	TRBD2	TGTGCCAGTTGCCCGGGGGGAACTAGCACAGATACGCAGTATTTT	CASCPGGTSTDTQYF
once	TRBV6-1	TRBJ2-5	TRBD2	TGTGCCAGCAGTGAAGAGAAGCGGGGGGGACAAATCCAAGAGACCCAGTACTTC	CASSEEKRGGQIQETQYF
NA	TRBV9	TRBJ2-5	NA	TGTGCCAGCAGCGTAGGAGTTACGCAAGAGACCCAGTACTTC	CASSVGVTQETQYF
NA	TRBV20-1	TRBJ2-7	TRBD2	TGCAGTGCTAGTGGGGGACTAGCGGGGAGCTCCTACGAGCAGTACTTC	CSASGGLAGSSYEQYF
NA	TRBV24-1	TRBJ2-2	NA	TGTGCCACCAGTGACCCGCCCCCTACGAACACCGGGGAGCTGTTTTTT	CATSDPPPTNTGELFF
NA	TRBV5-6	TRBJ2-7	TRBD1	TGTGCCAGCAGCACCGGGACAGGCCTCTACGAGCAGTACTTC	CASSTGTGLYEQYF
once	TRBV19	TRBJ2-7	TRBD1	TGTGCCAGTAGTATCGCTACAGGGGGCGCACGGTACGAGCAGTACTTC	CASSIATGGARYEQYF
few	TRBV11-2	TRBJ1-1	NA	TGTGCCAGCAGCTTAGAGGTGTACCCCACCGAACTTAACACTGAAGCTTTCTTT	CASSLEVYPTELNTEAFF
NA	TRBV27	TRBJ1-6	NA	TGTGCCAGCAGTTTTGAAGTTTCAAGCGGTAATTCACCCCTCCACTTT	CASSFEVSSGNSPLHF
NA	TRBV4-2	TRBJ2-2	NA	TGTGCCAGCAGCCCCACAGGAGTGTGGAACACCGGGGAGCTGTTTTTT	CASSPTGVWNTGELFF
NA	TRBV11-1	TRBJ2-1	TRBD1	TGTGCCAGCAGCTCGGGACAGGTTTCCCATGAGCAGTTCTTC	CASSSGQVSHEQFF
NA	TRBV5-1	TRBJ1-3	NA	TGCGCCAGCAGCTTGGATTCAGGGTACGGAAACACCATATATTTT	CASSLDSGYGNTIYF
NA	TRBV2	TRBJ2-5	NA	TGTGCCAGCGAGGGACAAACCCAGGAGACCCAGTACTTC	CASEGQTQETQYF
few	TRBV27	TRBJ1-5	NA	TGTGCCAGCAGCCCGGGTAATTGGAACAGCAATCAGCCCCAGCATTTT	CASSPGNWNSNQPQHF
NA	TRBV18	TRBJ1-5	NA	TGTGCCAGCTCACCATCGGGACTCTTAAGCAATCAGCCCCAGCATTTT	CASSPSGLLSNQPQHF
NA	TRBV2	TRBJ2-1	TRBD1	TGTGCCAGCAGTGAAGAGAGGGGGCGAACGCAGTTCTTC	CASSEERGRTQFF
NA	TRBV19	TRBJ2-5	TRBD2	TGTGCCAGTAGTGTACTAGCGGGGGGGATGGAGACCCAGTACTTC	CASSVLAGGMETQYF
NA	TRBV3-1/TRBV3-2	TRBJ1-2	NA	TGTGCCAGCAGCCAAGGGGACTCCCGTTCCGGCCTCTATGGCTACACCTTC	CASSQGDSRSGLYGYTF
NA	TRBV6-5	TRBJ1-2	NA	TGTGCCAGCAGTTACTCCCGACAAGTTAACTATGGCTACACCTTC	CASSYSRQVNYGYTF
NA	TRBV6-5	TRBJ1-4	NA	TGTGCCAGCACCCGACCGGGTTTAAGTGAAAAACTGTTTTTT	CASTRPGLSEKLFF
NA	TRBV27	TRBJ2-3	NA	TGTGCCAGCAGTTTATCGAGGCGCGATACAGATACGCAGTATTTT	CASSLSRRDTDTQYF
once	TRBV28	TRBJ1-2	NA	TGTGCCAGCAGGCCCAGGACACATAACTATGGCTACACCTTC	CASRPRTHNYGYTF
NA	TRBV7-2	TRBJ2-2	TRBD2	TGTGCCAGCAGCTTAGTTAAGCGGGGGACCGGGGAGCTGTTTTTT	CASSLVKRGTGELFF
once	TRBV18	TRBJ1-4	TRBD1	TGTGCCAGCTCACCGGGACAGGGGCGATCCGAAAAACTGTTTTTT	CASSPGQGRSEKLFF
NA	TRBV10-2	TRBJ2-3	TRBD2	TGCGCCAGCATTCCGGGCGGGGGGACAGATACGCAGTATTTT	CASIPGGGTDTQYF